This TCR beta chain was documented in a study of shared clonotypes between healthy human individuals. Study results and caveats: In contrast to clonotypes shared by all four donors, non-shared clonotypes had lower generation probabilities.

On this clone: The antigen remains undetermined.

V lost 6 bases and J lost 5; bases outside the gene matches: 7. The CDR3 is 14 amino acids. CDR1 and CDR2 (germline): MGHRA, YSYEKL. It was at deep level that the assay was run. Produced via immunoSEQ multiplex PCR; TCRdb's table is partial and in-frame only. The sample consists of some 2.1 million clones, about 95% of them appearing once. Naive CD8 isolation took CD45RO-negative cells positively selected for CCR7 and excluded terminally differentiated effector memory CD45RA+ cells. The sample was naive CD8+ T cells sorted from blood. The receptor was isolated from a man aged 18 to 30 in good health. V is TRBV4-1 and J is TRBJ2-5; 9 nucleotides agree with TRBD1. The CDR3 protein is CASSQQGAGETQYF. The DNA for the CDR3 is TGCGCCAGCAGTCAACAGGGGGCCGGGGAGACCCAGTACTTC.